This T cell receptor beta chain was sequenced during a study of OX40 agonist ivuxolimab in advanced cancers. For the wider study: Ivuxolimab, which targeted the costimulatory receptor OX40 (CD134), was an agonistic, fully human IgG2 monoclonal antibody. The monotherapy dose-escalation portion (N ≈ 52 patients) of the phase I ivuxolimab trial is reported in the paper. Intravenous ivuxolimab was administered to patients every 2 weeks at six dose levels: 0.01, 0.1, 0.3, 1.5, 3 and 10 mg/kg. Of the approximately 50 patients in dose escalation, about 20 had hepatocellular carcinoma, approximately 15 had melanoma, 9 had renal cell carcinoma and 9 had head and neck cancer. The purpose of peripheral TCRbeta sequencing was to test whether ivuxolimab changed TCR sequence diversity and led to clonal T-cell expansion. Patients were allowed to have had prior anti-PD-1, anti-PD-L1 or anti-CTLA-4 therapy, and 30% to 40% of the dose-escalation patients had been treated with checkpoint inhibitors. A male proportion of almost 85% and a mean age of 60 years, ranging from roughly 20 to 80, were recorded for the dose-escalation cohort. Partial responses occurred in three dose-escalation patients: two with cutaneous melanoma and one with hepatocellular carcinoma. What the authors observed across the whole study: At doses from 0.1 to 3.0 mg/kg, clonal expansion was seen in both CD4+ and CD8+ blood T cells between baseline and week 6. Which antigens the clonally expanded peripheral T cells were specific for was not determined. Low levels of normalized T-cell clonal expansion were also seen in some patients who did not respond. In the 0.1-3.0 mg/kg groups, partial responders were among the patients with the lowest normalized peripheral clonal expansion, particularly in CD8+ T cells. On average, CD8+ T cells showed more expanded clones than CD4+ T cells after ivuxolimab.

Patients with a history of autoimmune disease or receiving systemic immunosuppression were excluded from the trial. Peripheral blood for TCR sequencing was collected from all dose cohorts at baseline, on cycle 4 day 1, and on cycle 7 day 1. Samples were obtained from an open-label, multicenter, first-in-human phase I dose-escalation trial of ivuxolimab. Adults with locally advanced or metastatic melanoma, renal cell, hepatocellular, or head and neck squamous cell carcinoma were enrolled in the trial. Before TCR sequencing, CD4+ T cells and CD8+ T cells from peripheral blood were sorted into separate populations. Taking its sample share into account, this clone is large (0.1 to 1%). Its recognized antigen is unknown. Base qualities are not at hand, and no much larger clone is one base apart. The CDR3 runs 17 amino acids, cysteine and phenylalanine included. Only the CDR3 region is kept as DNA, spanning 51 bases read in frame from base 1. In the germline V gene, CDR1 corresponds to MGHRA and CDR2 to YSYEKL. V gives up 1 base and J gives up 5 bases, and the segment between their germline ends measures 18 bases.

Genomic DNA was isolated from the sorted cells so that the TCRbeta CDR3 region could be sequenced. The immunoSEQ Assay was used for sequencing of TCRbeta CDR3 regions. TCRdb took this table from immuneACCESS and kept in-frame rearrangements with V and J called. Such tables lack part of the clones; where checked against another copy, unresolved V genes explain under half of the gap, and the rest is unexplained. For this sample the table gives 7,900 or so clones, of which over 60% were detected only once. The ten largest clones capture 25% of the sample. Sequences were derived from CD4+ or CD8+ T cells sorted from blood, sampled in a trial of the OX40 agonist ivuxolimab. The clonotype originates from an adult with an advanced solid tumor such as melanoma, head and neck, liver or kidney cancer. The chain joins TRBV4-1 to TRBJ1-5; no D segment can be confidently identified. The nucleotide sequence reads as follows: TGCGCCAGCAGCCAAGTTGAAGTCAGCTTCCACCATCAGCCCCAGCATTTT. Translated, this is CASSQVEVSFHHQPQHF.